This is a list of T cell receptor beta chains from one sample in a study of T cells in Graves' hyperthyroidism and ophthalmopathy. MiXCR, run by TCRdb on the multiplex PCR reads, gives a single entry per CDR3 protein. The sample comprises hundreds of thousands of distinct CDR3 sequences, approximately 14% of which are singletons, and approximately 14% rests with the top ten. Sequenced: blood. Every receptor here comes from a woman aged 18-29 years with Graves' hyperthyroidism. Both conserved end residues are part of each CDR3. A D gene is named only where the DNA matches it firmly. Expanded clones get a size class; other rows say once, few or many, or leave the size out.

cdr3_nt: TGTGCCAGCAGCTTAGGCGACAGGGGCGCAGGGCACGAGCAGTACTTC; cdr3_aa: CASSLGDRGAGHEQYF; j_call: TRBJ2-7; clone_size: many; d_call: TRBD1; v_call: TRBV13
cdr3_nt: TGTGCCAGCAGTCTACCGGGACTAGCGGGAGATACGCAGTATTTT; cdr3_aa: CASSLPGLAGDTQYF; j_call: TRBJ2-3; clone_size: many; d_call: TRBD2; v_call: TRBV6-1
cdr3_nt: TGTGCCAGCAGTTTAGGGCTAGCGAGCCAAGAGACCCAGTACTTC; cdr3_aa: CASSLGLASQETQYF; j_call: TRBJ2-5; clone_size: many; d_call: .; v_call: TRBV12-3/TRBV12-4
cdr3_nt: TGTGCCAGCAGAAGGGACGCAAGCTCCTATAATTCACCCCTCCACTTT; cdr3_aa: CASRRDASSYNSPLHF; j_call: TRBJ1-6; clone_size: many; d_call: .; v_call: TRBV6-1
cdr3_nt: TGTGCCACCAGCCGGGAAGCGGGAGGGAACTACAATGAGCAGTTCTTC; cdr3_aa: CATSREAGGNYNEQFF; j_call: TRBJ2-1; clone_size: few; d_call: TRBD2; v_call: TRBV6-1
cdr3_nt: TGTGCCAGCAGCAGAAATACTGTGGGGAGGGGGAGCTCCTACGAGCAGTACTTC; cdr3_aa: CASSRNTVGRGSSYEQYF; j_call: TRBJ2-7; clone_size: many; d_call: .; v_call: TRBV3-1
cdr3_nt: TGCAGTGCTAGGCCGGGGGGAAACCATAACTATGGCTACACCTTC; cdr3_aa: CSARPGGNHNYGYTF; j_call: TRBJ1-2; clone_size: .; d_call: .; v_call: TRBV20-1
cdr3_nt: TGTGCCACCAGCAGAGCCGGGACAGGCTATGGCTACACCTTC; cdr3_aa: CATSRAGTGYGYTF; j_call: TRBJ1-2; clone_size: many; d_call: TRBD1; v_call: TRBV15
cdr3_nt: TGTGCCAGCAGCCCAGGACAGGGAAGCTATGGAAAAAACATTCAGTACTTC; cdr3_aa: CASSPGQGSYGKNIQYF; j_call: TRBJ2-4; clone_size: many; d_call: TRBD1; v_call: TRBV27
cdr3_nt: TGTGCCAGCAACACTGACAGGAGGGGTCAGCCCCAGCATTTT; cdr3_aa: CASNTDRRGQPQHF; j_call: TRBJ1-5; clone_size: .; d_call: .; v_call: TRBV28
cdr3_nt: TGTGCCAGTAGTATAGGGGTCTCGCGGCAGGGAATCTACGAGCAGTACTTC; cdr3_aa: CASSIGVSRQGIYEQYF; j_call: TRBJ2-7; clone_size: .; d_call: .; v_call: TRBV19
cdr3_nt: TGTGCCAGCAGTTTACCCCCCTTCGGAGTGGGGAGTTCCGAGCAGTACTTC; cdr3_aa: CASSLPPFGVGSSEQYF; j_call: TRBJ2-7; clone_size: .; d_call: .; v_call: TRBV28
cdr3_nt: TGCGCCAGCAGACATGGACGAGGGGTTGCCTACAATGAGCAGTTCTTC; cdr3_aa: CASRHGRGVAYNEQFF; j_call: TRBJ2-1; clone_size: many; d_call: .; v_call: TRBV5-1
cdr3_nt: TGTGCCAGCAGTACACAGTTTGAAGCTTTCTTT; cdr3_aa: CASSTQFEAFF; j_call: TRBJ1-1; clone_size: many; d_call: .; v_call: TRBV28
cdr3_nt: TGTGCCATCAGTGATACTAGCGGCCGGCATGAGCAGTTCTTC; cdr3_aa: CAISDTSGRHEQFF; j_call: TRBJ2-1; clone_size: many; d_call: TRBD2; v_call: TRBV10-3
cdr3_nt: TGTGCCAGCAGTTTACCTCGGGAGACCCAGTACTTC; cdr3_aa: CASSLPRETQYF; j_call: TRBJ2-5; clone_size: many; d_call: .; v_call: TRBV12-3/TRBV12-4
cdr3_nt: TGTGCCAGCAGCGCCACCCTCCCGGGACTAGCGGTCGGGGGGAGCACAGATACGCAGTATTTT; cdr3_aa: CASSATLPGLAVGGSTDTQYF; j_call: TRBJ2-3; clone_size: .; d_call: TRBD2; v_call: TRBV2
cdr3_nt: TGCGCCAGCAGTTCTGGACTAGCGGGAACCTACGAGCAGTACTTC; cdr3_aa: CASSSGLAGTYEQYF; j_call: TRBJ2-7; clone_size: many; d_call: TRBD2; v_call: TRBV5-1
cdr3_nt: TGCGCCAGCAGCTCCGGGACAGGGGGCATCGGGGAGCTGTTTTTT; cdr3_aa: CASSSGTGGIGELFF; j_call: TRBJ2-2; clone_size: many; d_call: TRBD1; v_call: TRBV5-1
cdr3_nt: TGTGCCAGCACCCCGGGGGGGACCCATGGCTACACCTTC; cdr3_aa: CASTPGGTHGYTF; j_call: TRBJ1-2; clone_size: few; d_call: .; v_call: TRBV6-1
cdr3_nt: TGCAGTGCTAGAGGTGGCAGGGCTATCACTGAAGCTTTCTTT; cdr3_aa: CSARGGRAITEAFF; j_call: TRBJ1-1; clone_size: .; d_call: .; v_call: TRBV20-1
cdr3_nt: TGTTCGACGCTGCCCTCAACCGGGGGGAGTGAGCAGTTCTTC; cdr3_aa: CSTLPSTGGSEQFF; j_call: TRBJ2-1; clone_size: .; d_call: TRBD2; v_call: TRBV2
cdr3_nt: TGTGCCAGCAGTCTCCGGACAGGGGGCTCTGACGAGCAGTACTTC; cdr3_aa: CASSLRTGGSDEQYF; j_call: TRBJ2-7; clone_size: many; d_call: TRBD1; v_call: TRBV6-1
cdr3_nt: TGTGCCAGCAGCCAATCTAACGGGAGGCCCTACAATGAGCAGTTCTTC; cdr3_aa: CASSQSNGRPYNEQFF; j_call: TRBJ2-1; clone_size: .; d_call: TRBD2; v_call: TRBV4-2
cdr3_nt: TGTGCCAGCACCTCTTCAGGGTTGAGCACAGATACGCAGTATTTT; cdr3_aa: CASTSSGLSTDTQYF; j_call: TRBJ2-3; clone_size: .; d_call: .; v_call: TRBV12-3/TRBV12-4
cdr3_nt: TGTGCCAGCATTAGCCGATCGAACACTGAAGCTTTCTTT; cdr3_aa: CASISRSNTEAFF; j_call: TRBJ1-1; clone_size: .; d_call: .; v_call: TRBV6-5